This TCR beta chain derives from a study of blood T cell repertoires in COVID-19. Overall study context: In each case, the material was cDNA or gDNA derived from T cells, B-cell-depleted T cells, or PBMCs.

Original data processing: Reference gene primer amplification gave estimated nucleated cell counts. The table came from immunoSEQ multiplex PCR; TCRdb's copy has only in-frame clones and leaves some out. The D gene and trimming were derived from the DNA, and the V and J assignments and clone size from that table. The sample holds 150,000 to 200,000 clones, 65% to 90% seen once. V was shortened by 1 base and J by 8 bases, with 11 bases between the two germline ends. The CDR3 has 12 amino acids. In germline, CDR1 is GTSNPN, CDR2 SVGIG (reference sequence). This clone has a single count. This sequence joins TRBV30 and TRBJ1-2; D perhaps matches TRBD1 (6 bases). Sequenced sample: peripheral blood. The TCR was taken from a man aged 50 to 60 with active or convalescent COVID-19. The CDR3: CAWSEQGGGYTF. The DNA for the CDR3 is TGTGCCTGGAGTGAACAGGGCGGCGGCTACACCTTC.